This passage covers 17 T cell receptor beta chains from one sample sequenced in a study of blood T cell repertoires in COVID-19. Profiling relied on immunoSEQ multiplex PCR, and the TCRdb table lists in-frame clones only, not all of them. The table lists 100,000 to 120,000 clones, approximately 81% of them singletons. The sample comprised peripheral blood. The receptors derive from a man aged 45 to 65 with acute or convalescent COVID-19.

The J gene is TRBJ2-7, the V gene TRBV24-1; 8 bases are a match to TRBD1. Germline V gives CDR1 KGHDR, CDR2 SFDVKD. Unmatched junction bases numbered 8, after V lost 9 bases and J lost 2 bases. This CDR3 region has 14 residues. In nucleotides, the CDR3 is TGTGCCACCGAGAGGACAGGGTGCCCCTACGAGCAGTACGTC. Translation gives CATERTGCPYEQYV.

This chain connects TRBV24-1 to TRBJ2-3, with 10 bases matching TRBD2. The CDR3 covers 14 residues. Germline lookup yields CDR1 KGHDR and CDR2 SFDVKD. The junction had 5 bases not matched to a gene; V was cut back by 7 bases and J by 5 bases. The CDR3: CATRAAGGRDTQYF. CDR3 sequence (DNA): TGTGCCACCAGAGCAGCGGGGGGGCGAGATACGCAGTATTTT.

The rearrangement uses TRBV11-2 and TRBJ2-3, with TRBD2 identical over 8 bases. Germline assignment: CDR1 SGHAT and CDR2 FQNNGV. The CDR3 loop spans 16 amino acids. Unmatched junction bases numbered 12, after V lost 5 bases and J lost 5 bases. The CDR3: CASSAGTRGRGDTQYF. CDR3 in DNA: TGTGCCAGCAGCGCCGGGACTAGAGGGAGGGGAGATACGCAGTATTTT.

This chain connects TRBV10-3 to TRBJ2-5, with 8 bases matching TRBD1. CDR1 is ENHRY, CDR2 SYGVKD, per germline. This CDR3 is 14 amino acids long. After removal of 10 bases from V and 2 bases from J, the junction contained 9 bases not matched to a gene. The CDR3 DNA follows: TGTGCCACAGCGGACAGGGTGATACAAGAGACCCAGTACTTC. Translation: CATADRVIQETQYF.

This clone occurred a few times. V usage is TRBV10-3 and J usage is TRBJ1-4; D is perhaps TRBD1 (5 bases). Germline CDR1 and CDR2: ENHRY and SYGVKD. Between the trimmed V and J ends, which lost 6 bases and 0 bases, there was a span of 11 bases. This CDR3 region has 15 residues. DNA for the CDR3: TGTGCCATCAGCGGGGGTGCGGCAACTAATGAAAAACTGTTTTTT. Its translation is CAISGGAATNEKLFF.

This chain connects TRBV20-1 to TRBJ1-4; the D gene is possibly TRBD1 (6 bases). The V gene's germline CDR1 is DFQATT and CDR2 SNEGSKA (reference sequence). There are 14 residues in the CDR3. Trimming stripped 3 bases from V and 5 bases from J, with 13 bases between. The CDR3 reads CSASPRGWNEKLFF. DNA for the CDR3: TGCAGTGCTAGTCCCAGGGGCTGGAATGAAAAACTGTTTTTT.

V is TRBV11-3 and J is TRBJ2-2; TRBD2 aligns across 9 bases. The CDR3 covers 15 residues. The V gene end was trimmed by 5 bases and the J gene end by 9 bases; junction bases not matched to a gene: 10. The germline V gene encodes CDR1 SGHNT and CDR2 YENEEA. The CDR3 reads CASSLGAGGDRELFF. The CDR3 coding sequence is TGTGCCAGCAGCCTTGGCGCGGGGGGGGACCGGGAGCTGTTTTTT.

The chain links TRBV5-6 to TRBJ2-7, with D maybe TRBD1 (6 bases). The V end lost 4 bases, the J end lost 0 bases, and 11 bases lay between the germline ends. This CDR3 contains 14 residues. Germline CDR1 reads SGHDT; CDR2 reads YYEEEE. DNA for the CDR3: TGTGCCAGCAGCCTAACAGGGCTCTCCTACGAGCAGTACTTC. Its protein is CASSLTGLSYEQYF.

The chain's CDR3 is CASRTTGGVNGYTF. The DNA for the CDR3 is TGTGCCAGCAGAACAACAGGGGGCGTAAATGGCTACACCTTC. The rearrangement uses TRBV6-5 and TRBJ1-2; 9 bases line up with TRBD1. The V gene's germline CDR1 is MNHEY and CDR2 SVGAGI. There are 14 residues in the CDR3. V lost 6 bases, J lost 6 bases, and 8 bases stayed unmatched.

The CDR3 region has the DNA TGCGCCAGCAGCCTGACACCTTCCCCCAATCAGCCCCAGCATTTT. Protein product: CASSLTPSPNQPQHF. This chain joins TRBV5-1 and TRBJ1-5; D is ambiguous. This CDR3 is 15 amino acids long. Deletions cut 4 bases from V and 3 bases from J, with 14 bases between. Germline CDR1 reads SGHRS; CDR2 reads YFSETQ.

The rearrangement joins TRBV2 to TRBJ2-7; no reliable D call. Between the trimmed V and J ends, which lost 3 bases and 1 base, there was a span of 7 bases. The CDR3 runs 13 residues. CDR1 is SNHLY, CDR2 FYNNEI, per germline. CDR3 DNA sequence: TGTGCCAGCAGTGACCGGAGATCCTACGAGCAGTACTTC. Amino acid sequence: CASSDRRSYEQYF.

The CDR3: CASSQGTDNQPQHF. CDR3 sequence (DNA): TGCGCCAGCAGTCAGGGGACAGACAATCAGCCCCAGCATTTT. The chain joins TRBV5-1 to TRBJ1-5, with 7 nucleotides matching TRBD1. J gave up 3 bases and V 5 bases, and 5 bases lay outside the gene matches. Germline assignment: CDR1 SGHRS and CDR2 YFSETQ. The CDR3 has 14 amino acids.

The rearrangement uses TRBV19 and TRBJ1-2; TRBD1 matches 10 bases. This CDR3 spans 14 amino acids. V lost 6 bases to trimming and J lost 7 bases; unmatched junction nucleotides: 8. Germline loops: CDR1 LNHDA, CDR2 SQIVND (reference sequence). The CDR3 DNA reads as TGTGCCAGTAGCCCTGACAGGGGGCGCCTTGGCTACACCTTC. Its protein product is CASSPDRGRLGYTF.

This chain uses TRBV7-8 with TRBJ1-6, with 10 bases aligning to TRBD1. In germline, CDR1 is SGHVS, CDR2 FQNEAQ. Unmatched junction bases numbered 8, after V lost 4 bases and J lost 8 bases. This CDR3 has 16 amino acids. The CDR3 nucleotides read TGTGCCAGCAGCTCTTCCGGGACAGGGGTCGATTCACCCCTCCACTTT. Protein: CASSSSGTGVDSPLHF.

The chain recombines TRBV30 with TRBJ2-5, with D unclear. The CDR3 is 13 amino acids. V was pared by 2 bases and J by 3 bases, with 10 bases between. Looked up from germline, CDR1 is GTSNPN and CDR2 is SVGIG (reference sequence). CDR3 amino acids: CAWSLLGEETQYF. Written as DNA, the CDR3 is TGTGCCTGGAGTCTCCTAGGAGAAGAGACCCAGTACTTC.

In this sample, this clone turned up once. The gene calls are TRBV7-8 and TRBJ1-3, with D uncertain. The CDR3 is 15 residues long. Trimming shortened V by 0 bases and J by 3 bases, and 9 bases separated the two germline ends. CDR1 and CDR2 (germline): SGHVS, FQNEAQ. In DNA, the CDR3 is TGTGCCAGCAGCTTAGCGAGAGGGAATGGAAACACCATATATTTT. This translates into CASSLARGNGNTIYF.

This chain's CDR3 is CASSLRGSWSPLHF. Here the CDR3 DNA reads TGTGCCAGCAGCCTCAGAGGGTCTTGGTCACCCCTCCACTTT. The chain carries TRBV14 and TRBJ1-6; D remains unclear. The CDR3 length is 14 residues. V shed 4 bases and J shed 10 bases, with 14 bases lying between them. In germline, CDR1 is SGHDN, CDR2 FVKESK.